The present T cell receptor (beta chain) was sequenced within a study of CD4+ T cells in melanoma. Study-level results: Reportedly, melanoma neoantigen-specific CD4+ T cells showed varied differentiation states. CD8+ T cell, macrophage and B cell function reportedly correlated with neoantigen-specific CD4+ T cells.

Generated by immunoSEQ multiplex PCR, the TCRdb table keeps only in-frame clones and is missing some. The repertoire holds about 50,000 clones, with about 91% as singletons. A remark on this clone: Its antigen is as yet unknown.

This receptor was identified in a human donor with melanoma. Sequencing was done on a sample of peripheral blood.

The CDR3 here is CASSLQGALIHEQYF. In DNA, the CDR3 is TGCGCCAGCAGCTTACAGGGGGCCTTGATCCACGAGCAGTACTTC. The V call is TRBV5-1, the J call TRBJ2-7; 9 positions match TRBD1. The germline V gene encodes CDR1 SGHRS and CDR2 YFSETQ. The V segment lost 2 bases and the J segment 5 bases; nucleotides outside the gene matches: 8. This CDR3 has 15 amino acids.